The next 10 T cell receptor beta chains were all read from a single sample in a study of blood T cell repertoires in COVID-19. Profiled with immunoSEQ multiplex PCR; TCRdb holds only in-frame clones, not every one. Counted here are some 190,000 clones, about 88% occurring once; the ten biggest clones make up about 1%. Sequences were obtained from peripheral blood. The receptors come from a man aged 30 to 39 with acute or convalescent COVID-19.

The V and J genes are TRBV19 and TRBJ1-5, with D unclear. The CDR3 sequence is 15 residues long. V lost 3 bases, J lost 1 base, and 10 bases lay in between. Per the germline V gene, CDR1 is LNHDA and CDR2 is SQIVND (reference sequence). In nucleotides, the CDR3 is TGTGCCAGTAGTATTTCCCTCGGGAGCAATCAGCCCCAGCATTTT. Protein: CASSISLGSNQPQHF.

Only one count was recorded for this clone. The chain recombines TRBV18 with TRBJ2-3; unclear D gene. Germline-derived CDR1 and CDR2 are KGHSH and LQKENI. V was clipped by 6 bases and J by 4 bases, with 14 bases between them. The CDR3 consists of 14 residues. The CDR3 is CASSRLVPPDTQYF. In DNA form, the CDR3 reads TGTGCCAGCTCCAGGCTGGTTCCCCCAGATACGCAGTATTTT.

The CDR3 bases are TGTGCCAGCAGTAACGCAGGGTCTTATGGCTACACCTTC. Translation gives CASSNAGSYGYTF. The chain uses TRBV6-5 and TRBJ1-2; a weak D match, TRBD1 (5 bases). The ends were cut back, 5 bases at V and 5 bases at J, with 12 bases in the middle. CDR3 length: 13 amino acids. Germline assignment: CDR1 MNHEY and CDR2 SVGAGI.

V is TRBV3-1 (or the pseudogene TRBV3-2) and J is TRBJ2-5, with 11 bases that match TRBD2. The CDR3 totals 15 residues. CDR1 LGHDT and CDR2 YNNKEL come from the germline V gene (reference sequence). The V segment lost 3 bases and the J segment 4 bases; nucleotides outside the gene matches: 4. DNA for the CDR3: TGTGCCAGCAGCCAGGGTAGCGGGGGGGCAGAGACCCAGTACTTC. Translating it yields CASSQGSGGAETQYF.

The CDR3 sequence: CAWSGPGTGEAFF. CDR3 bases: TGTGCCTGGAGTGGGCCCGGGACAGGGGAAGCTTTCTTT. J is TRBJ1-1 and V is TRBV30, with 9 bases matching TRBD1. With 1 base clipped from V and 8 bases from J, the junction kept 5 bases outside the gene matches. Per germline, CDR1 GTSNPN and CDR2 SVGIG (reference sequence). CDR3 size: 13 residues.

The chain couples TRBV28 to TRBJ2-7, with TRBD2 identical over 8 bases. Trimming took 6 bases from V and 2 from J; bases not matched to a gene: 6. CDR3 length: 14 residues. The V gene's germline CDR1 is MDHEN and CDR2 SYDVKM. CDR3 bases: TGTGCCAGCAGATCGAGCGGGAGCACCTACGAGCAGTACTTC. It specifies CASRSSGSTYEQYF.

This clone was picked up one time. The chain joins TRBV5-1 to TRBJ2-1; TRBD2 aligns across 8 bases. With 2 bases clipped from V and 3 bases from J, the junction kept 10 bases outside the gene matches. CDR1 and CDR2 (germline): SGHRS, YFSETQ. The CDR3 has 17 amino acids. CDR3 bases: TGCGCCAGCAGCTTTAATCTCGTTGCGGGGGGCTACAATGAGCAGTTCTTC. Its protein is CASSFNLVAGGYNEQFF.

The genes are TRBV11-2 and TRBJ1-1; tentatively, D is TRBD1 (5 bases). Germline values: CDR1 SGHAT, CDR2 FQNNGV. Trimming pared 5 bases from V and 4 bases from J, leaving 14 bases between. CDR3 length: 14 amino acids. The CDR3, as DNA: TGTGCCAGCAGCGGGGGGGTTAGAGTCACTGAAGCTTTCTTT. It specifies CASSGGVRVTEAFF.

The CDR3 protein is CSVVTQGNPEAFF. CDR3 bases: TGCAGCGTCGTTACACAGGGAAATCCTGAAGCTTTCTTT. V and J are TRBV29-1 and TRBJ1-1, with a possible D match to TRBD1 (6 bases). In germline, CDR1 is SQVTM, CDR2 ANQGSEA. This CDR3 comprises 13 residues. Trimming cost V 6 bases and J 6 bases, with 17 bases left between them.

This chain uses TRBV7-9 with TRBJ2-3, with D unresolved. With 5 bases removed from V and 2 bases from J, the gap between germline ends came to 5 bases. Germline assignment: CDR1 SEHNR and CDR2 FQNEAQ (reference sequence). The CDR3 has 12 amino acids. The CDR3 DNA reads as TGTGCCAGCAGCCAGTACACAGATACGCAGTATTTT. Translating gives CASSQYTDTQYF. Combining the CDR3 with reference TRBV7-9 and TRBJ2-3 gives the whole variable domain DTGVSQNPRHKITKRGQNVTFRCDPISEHNRLYWYRQTLGQGPEFLTYFQNEAQLEKSRLLSDRFSAERPKGSFSTLEIQRTEQGDSAMYLCASSQYTDTQYFGPGTRLTVL.